One sample yielded the 3 T cell receptor beta chains listed below, sequenced in a study of cytomegalovirus exposure and HLA in healthy donors. 60 Vbeta and 13 Jbeta primers were used in PCR. Profiling relied on immunoSEQ multiplex PCR, and the TCRdb table lists in-frame clones only, not all of them. The sample carries over 110,000 clones, more than 75% recorded once. Sequencing was done on a sample of PBMCs. These receptors all stem from a woman between 40 and 55 years old in good health and CMV-seropositive.

The V gene is TRBV5-1, the J gene TRBJ2-3, with 9 bases that match TRBD1. CDR1 and CDR2 (germline): SGHRS, YFSETQ. This CDR3 has 14 residues. Losses at the gene ends were 4 bases for V and 3 bases for J; bases not matched to a gene: 3. The CDR3 DNA is TGCGCCAGCAGCGACGGACAGGGGACAGATACGCAGTATTTT. This encodes CASSDGQGTDTQYF.

This chain uses TRBV5-1 with TRBJ1-1; a possible D gene is TRBD1 (5 bases). This CDR3 has 15 amino acids. Germline CDR1 is SGHRS and CDR2 is YFSETQ. V lost 2 bases and J 0 bases, leaving 11 bases between the germline ends. The CDR3 region is CASSLGAAMNTEAFF. The CDR3 nucleotides read TGCGCCAGCAGCTTAGGGGCGGCGATGAACACTGAAGCTTTCTTT. Full variable domain (rest looked up from reference TRBV5-1 and TRBJ1-1): KAGVTQTPRYLIKTRGQQVTLSCSPISGHRSVSWYQQTPGQGLQFLFEYFSETQRNKGNFPGRFSGRQFSNSRSEMNVSTLELGDSALYLCASSLGAAMNTEAFFGQGTRLTVV.

This clone was seen only a few times. The V and J genes are TRBV6-5 and TRBJ1-2; the D gene is possibly TRBD1 (5 bases). Germline values: CDR1 MNHEY, CDR2 SVGAGI. The V and J ends lost 7 bases and 4 bases respectively, with 13 bases between them. There are 13 residues in the CDR3. The CDR3 is CASTRGVTYGYTF. The CDR3 nucleotides read TGTGCCAGCACCCGGGGGGTTACCTATGGCTACACCTTC.